This T cell receptor beta chain was captured in a study of radiotherapy plus CTLA-4 blockade in lung cancer. Produced via immunoSEQ multiplex PCR; TCRdb's table is partial and in-frame only. The sample contains more than 95,000 clones, approximately 72% of which appear only once. With ipilimumab providing CTLA-4 blockade, focal radiation was administered to patients who had chemo-refractory metastatic non-small-cell lung cancer. The CDR3 extends over 14 amino acids. Germline CDR1 and CDR2: SGHRS and YFSETQ. V gave up 4 bases and J gave up 1 base, with 11 bases separating them. Sequences were derived from peripheral blood, sampled from a patient treated with radiotherapy plus ipilimumab. The chain recombines TRBV5-1 with TRBJ1-1; no clear D. The receptor was derived from a human donor with non-small cell lung cancer who had a partial response to radiotherapy plus ipilimumab. Some clones in this sample may be carry-over from other donors' samples. CDR3 bases: TGCGCCAGCAGCGCGGGATGGGGGAACACTGAAGCTTTCTTT. Its protein is CASSAGWGNTEAFF.